Listed below are T cell receptor beta chains from one sample, sequenced in a study of vaccination and CD4 T cells after COVID-19. TCRdb re-called the PCR reads through MiXCR, storing one row per CDR3 protein. The data show roughly 16,000 distinct CDR3 sequences, roughly half seen once. No cognate antigen is known for these TCRs. Sequencing input: CD4+ T cells from blood, cultured in vitro. The receptors come from a human donor who had recovered from COVID-19. The CDR3 runs from the conserved cysteine through the conserved F or W. D genes are given only for firm matches. Size values are once, few and many counts, or a class for expanded clones, and some rows have none.

D: -
size: -
length: 12
J: TRBJ2-1
V: TRBV12-3/TRBV12-4
CDR3: CASTRRANEQFF
DNA: TGTGCCAGCACTCGCAGGGCTAATGAGCAGTTCTTC

D: TRBD2
size: -
length: 18
J: TRBJ2-1
V: TRBV7-9
CDR3: CASSSAARLAGGRDEQFF
DNA: TGTGCCAGCAGCTCCGCTGCGAGACTAGCGGGGGGCAGGGATGAGCAGTTCTTC

D: TRBD1
size: once
length: 18
J: TRBJ1-4
V: TRBV6-5
CDR3: CASSSRGTGISPNEKLFF
DNA: TGTGCCAGCAGTTCTCGCGGGACAGGAATTTCCCCTAATGAAAAACTGTTTTTT

D: -
size: -
length: 14
J: TRBJ2-2
V: TRBV19
CDR3: CASRLGGDTGELFF
DNA: TGTGCCAGTAGATTGGGGGGAGACACCGGGGAGCTGTTTTTT

D: -
size: -
length: 15
J: TRBJ1-2
V: TRBV15
CDR3: CATSRERGSNYGYTF
DNA: TGTGCCACCAGCAGAGAGCGGGGGTCTAACTATGGCTACACCTTC

D: -
size: -
length: 16
J: TRBJ1-6
V: TRBV7-2
CDR3: CASSLGGAVGYSPLHF
DNA: TGTGCCAGCAGCTTAGGAGGGGCTGTCGGATACTCACCCCTCCACTTT

D: -
size: -
length: 12
J: TRBJ1-4
V: TRBV18
CDR3: CASSLSTGTLFF
DNA: TGTGCCAGCTCACTTTCTACAGGGACTCTGTTTTTT

D: TRBD1
size: few
length: 18
J: TRBJ1-6
V: TRBV19
CDR3: CASSSRSGTGFRASPLHF
DNA: TGTGCCAGTAGTAGCCGGTCCGGGACAGGGTTCCGTGCTTCACCCCTCCACTTT

D: TRBD1
size: -
length: 15
J: TRBJ2-7
V: TRBV7-6
CDR3: CASSPGQAYSYEQYF
DNA: TGTGCCAGCAGCCCAGGACAGGCGTACTCCTACGAGCAGTACTTC

D: TRBD1
size: -
length: 14
J: TRBJ1-2
V: TRBV27
CDR3: CASSDRATNYGYTF
DNA: TGTGCCAGCAGTGACAGGGCGACTAACTATGGCTACACCTTC

D: -
size: few
length: 14
J: TRBJ1-5
V: TRBV12-3/TRBV12-4
CDR3: CASSLGEGDQPQHF
DNA: TGTGCCAGCAGCCTGGGTGAGGGGGATCAGCCCCAGCATTTT

D: -
size: few
length: 17
J: TRBJ2-1
V: TRBV6-5
CDR3: CASSYSHLRSSYNEQFF
DNA: TGTGCCAGCAGTTATTCTCATCTTCGGAGCTCCTACAATGAGCAGTTCTTC

D: -
size: -
length: 17
J: TRBJ2-3
V: TRBV7-2
CDR3: CASSLAPGAEPTDTQYF
DNA: TGTGCCAGCAGCTTAGCGCCGGGCGCCGAACCCACAGATACGCAGTATTTT

D: TRBD1
size: once
length: 15
J: TRBJ2-5
V: TRBV4-1
CDR3: CASSSGTGARETQYF
DNA: TGCGCCAGCAGCTCCGGGACAGGGGCTCGAGAGACCCAGTACTTC

D: TRBD1
size: -
length: 16
J: TRBJ1-1
V: TRBV19
CDR3: CASSIYGGQKNTEAFF
DNA: TGTGCCAGTAGTATCTACGGGGGACAGAAGAACACTGAAGCTTTCTTT

D: TRBD2
size: -
length: 16
J: TRBJ2-3
V: TRBV5-1
CDR3: CASSLGLAEFTDTQYF
DNA: TGCGCCAGCAGCTTGGGCCTAGCGGAATTTACAGATACGCAGTATTTT

D: TRBD1
size: -
length: 14
J: TRBJ1-2
V: TRBV28
CDR3: CASSIGQGAGGYTF
DNA: TGTGCCAGCAGCATCGGACAGGGGGCGGGCGGCTACACCTTC

D: -
size: -
length: 16
J: TRBJ1-1
V: TRBV20-1
CDR3: CSARNPWEGPKAEAFF
DNA: TGCAGTGCTAGGAACCCCTGGGAGGGGCCGAAAGCTGAAGCTTTCTTT

D: TRBD1
size: -
length: 20
J: TRBJ1-6
V: TRBV9
CDR3: CASSRTGTGPSSSYNSPLHF
DNA: TGTGCCAGCAGCCGGACCGGGACAGGGCCTTCGAGCTCCTATAATTCACCCCTCCACTTT

D: -
size: few
length: 16
J: TRBJ1-5
V: TRBV24-1
CDR3: CATSDPGTSSNQPQHF
DNA: TGTGCCACCAGTGATCCCGGGACAAGTAGCAATCAGCCCCAGCATTTT

D: -
size: once
length: 18
J: TRBJ1-1
V: TRBV28
CDR3: CASSLFSGQVVGNTEAFF
DNA: TGTGCCAGCAGTTTATTTTCGGGGCAGGTAGTGGGGAACACTGAAGCTTTCTTT

D: TRBD2
size: few
length: 18
J: TRBJ2-2
V: TRBV27
CDR3: CASSLFASGGTNTGELFF
DNA: TGTGCCAGCAGTTTATTCGCTAGCGGGGGGACGAACACCGGGGAGCTGTTTTTT

D: -
size: -
length: 14
J: TRBJ1-1
V: TRBV11-3
CDR3: CASSLDGGNPEAFF
DNA: TGTGCCAGCAGCCTCGACGGTGGCAATCCTGAAGCTTTCTTT

D: -
size: -
length: 13
J: TRBJ2-3
V: TRBV28
CDR3: CASSLHSTDTQYF
DNA: TGTGCCAGCAGTTTACATAGCACAGATACGCAGTATTTT

D: TRBD1
size: few
length: 15
J: TRBJ1-3
V: TRBV12-3/TRBV12-4
CDR3: CASNDQGGSGNTIYF
DNA: TGTGCCAGCAACGATCAGGGGGGCTCTGGAAACACCATATATTTT

D: -
size: -
length: 11
J: TRBJ2-7
V: TRBV20-1
CDR3: CSAVGAYEQYF
DNA: TGCAGTGCCGTAGGGGCCTACGAGCAGTACTTC

D: TRBD2
size: -
length: 20
J: TRBJ2-2
V: TRBV18
CDR3: CASSPQLAGGPSVNTGELFF
DNA: TGTGCCAGCTCACCACAGCTAGCGGGGGGCCCATCTGTCAACACCGGGGAGCTGTTTTTT